This T cell receptor beta chain was documented in a study of blood T cell repertoires in COVID-19. Background on the study: In Cohort 3, a recovered donor had either two negative PCRs, clearance, or symptom resolution. Whether acute or convalescent, the COVID-19 samples came from the United States, Italy and Spain.

The assay was immunoSEQ multiplex PCR, and TCRdb's table has in-frame clones only and misses some. This table holds 210,000 or so clones, roughly 90% found once. The CDR3 is 15 residues long. The germline V gene encodes CDR1 LNHNV and CDR2 YYDKDF (reference sequence). V was clipped by 0 bases and J by 6 bases; unmatched bases: 5. The chain uses TRBV15 and TRBJ1-5; TRBD1 matches at 7 bases. Sequences were obtained from PBMCs or T cells enriched from blood (not recorded which). The sequence was obtained from a woman aged 45 to 65 in a cohort exposed to, infected with or recovered from COVID-19 (not recorded which). CDR3 in DNA: TGTGCCACCAGCAGAGATCCAGGGGGAGGTCAGCCCCAGCATTTT. It is translated as CATSRDPGGGQPQHF.